These 3 T cell receptor beta chains originate from one sample sequenced in a study of blood T cells in healthy people across ages (dated by TCRdb to the mid-2010s). The library was built by means of 5' RACE. This sample was sequenced with an Illumina HiSeq 2500. A second roughly 6 to 12 cycle PCR used a sample-barcoded 5' primer and a J-beta primer mix. The public sequencing data were trimmed at Q25 with fastp and processed into clonotypes with MiXCR by TCRdb, which kept only in-frame beta chains. CDR3 protein duplicates are merged, each entry listing the most common genes and DNA. This sample comprises over a million distinct CDR3 sequences, 35% to 45% of them detected only once. About 4% of the sample rests with the top ten. Sequencing input: blood. Receptor source: a woman under 30 in good health.

This chain joins TRBV30 and TRBJ1-2, with D unclear. Trimming took 0 bases from V and 4 from J, leaving 12 bases between them. Looked up from germline, CDR1 is GTSNPN and CDR2 is SVGIG (reference sequence). The CDR3 loop spans 14 amino acids. The CDR3 DNA sequence: TGTGCCTGGAGTGTAGGCGCACAGCCCTATGGCTACACCTTC. Translated, it gives CAWSVGAQPYGYTF.

The chain links TRBV20-1 to TRBJ2-7; D not certain. CDR1 and CDR2 from the germline V gene are DFQATT and SNEGSKA (reference sequence). The CDR3 is 12 residues long. Between the trimmed V and J ends, which lost 4 bases and 7 bases, there was a span of 14 bases. As DNA, the CDR3 is TGCAGTGCTACCCCGGCAGCCCGGGAGCAGTACTTC. Protein: CSATPAAREQYF.

This clonotype showed up just a few times. The chain employs TRBV10-3 and TRBJ2-7, with a weak D call TRBD2 (6 bases). V was pared by 6 bases and J by 4 bases, with 13 bases between. The CDR3 runs 13 residues. The V gene's germline CDR1 is ENHRY and CDR2 SYGVKD. CDR3 sequence: CAIRGGVGYEQYF. CDR3 coding DNA: TGTGCCATCAGGGGGGGAGTAGGGTACGAGCAGTACTTC.